These 32 T cell receptor beta chains were sequenced from one sample in a study of blood T cells in healthy people across ages. With a J-beta primer mix and a sample-barcoded 5' primer, a second PCR ran roughly 7 to 11 cycles. TCRdb independently ran MiXCR on the 5' RACE reads; one entry per CDR3 protein. Found here are 1,800,000 or so distinct CDR3 sequences, around 42% of them singletons; the top ten hold 23%. Sequencing used blood. These receptors all come from a human donor in good health.

This clonotype was seen a handful of times. The rearrangement joins TRBV28 to TRBJ2-5, with TRBD2 as a possible D gene (6 bases). The CDR3 covers 16 residues. Trimming cost V 5 bases and J 2 bases, with 18 bases left between them. Germline assignment: CDR1 MDHEN and CDR2 SYDVKM. CDR3 amino acids: CASSRGLRKEQETQYF. In DNA, the CDR3 is TGTGCCAGCAGTCGGGGGTTGAGAAAGGAACAAGAGACCCAGTACTTC.

V is TRBV10-3 and J is TRBJ2-7; D possibly corresponds to TRBD1 (5 bases). Germline CDR1 is ENHRY and CDR2 is SYGVKD. Trimming took off 3 bases at V and 2 bases at J, with 14 bases between the two ends. The CDR3 totals 15 residues. CDR3 protein: CAISDSRTPTYEQYF. CDR3 DNA sequence: TGTGCCATCAGTGACTCCCGGACACCGACCTACGAGCAGTACTTC.

J is TRBJ2-1 and V is TRBV30; D possibly corresponds to TRBD1 (5 bases). Trimming stripped 2 bases from V and 4 bases from J, with 9 bases between. The germline V gene has CDR1 GTSNPN and CDR2 SVGIG (reference sequence). CDR3 length equals 13 residues. The CDR3 spells CAWSQQAYNEQFF. Written as DNA, the CDR3 is TGTGCCTGGAGTCAACAGGCTTACAATGAGCAGTTCTTC.

This clonotype has more than one count but fewer than ten. This chain connects TRBV6-1 to TRBJ2-3, with TRBD1 as a possible D gene (5 bases). With 9 bases removed from V and 0 bases from J, the gap between germline ends came to 7 bases. Per the germline V gene, CDR1 is MNHNS and CDR2 is SASEGT. The CDR3 contains 12 residues. The CDR3 spells CASQGSTDTQYF. The CDR3 DNA follows: TGTGCCAGTCAGGGCAGCACAGATACGCAGTATTTT.

J is TRBJ2-3 and V is TRBV24-1; tentatively, D is TRBD1 or TRBD2 (5 bases each). V lost 3 bases and J 2 bases, leaving 11 bases between the germline ends. Germline V gives CDR1 KGHDR, CDR2 SFDVKD. The CDR3 sequence is 15 residues long. This CDR3 reads CATSDGTAYTDTQYF. CDR3 DNA sequence: TGTGCCACCAGTGATGGGACCGCATACACAGATACGCAGTATTTT.

This chain links TRBV11-2 with TRBJ1-4; the D gene is possibly TRBD1 (5 bases). Germline CDR1 reads SGHAT; CDR2 reads FQNNGV. Trimming took off 5 bases at V and 13 bases at J, with 17 bases between the two ends. CDR3 length: 13 residues. The CDR3 DNA reads TGTGCCAGCAGCCAGGTGGCTGGGGGGTTACTGTTTTTT. Amino acids: CASSQVAGGLLFF.

In regard to this clonotype: A much larger clone is a single base away; this may be a read error. V usage is TRBV7-2 and J usage is TRBJ2-5; possible D gene TRBD1, 5 bases. The CDR3 extends over 14 amino acids. CDR1 and CDR2 (germline): SGHTA, FQGNSA. The CDR3 loop reads CACSLDRYQETQYF. CDR3 in DNA: TGTGCCTGCAGCTTAGACAGATACCAAGAGACCCAGTACTTC.

The chain links TRBV29-1 to TRBJ2-1, with D possibly matching TRBD1 (6 bases). This CDR3 has 13 residues. Trimming removed 4 bases at V and 6 bases at J, with 13 bases between. Germline CDR1 reads SQVTM; CDR2 reads ANQGSEA. CDR3 region: CSVGSGEGNEQFF. CDR3 sequence (DNA): TGCAGCGTTGGGTCAGGGGAAGGCAATGAGCAGTTCTTC.

The chain joins TRBV7-8 to TRBJ2-7; no clear D gene. The germline gives CDR1 SGHVS, CDR2 FQNEAQ. The CDR3 spans 19 residues. The germline V and J ends were trimmed by 1 base and 1 base, with 23 bases remaining between them. CDR3 coding DNA: TGTGCCAGCAGCTTAGTGCCCCAGTTGGGGTCCAAGACTTCCTACGAGCAGTACTTC. Translation gives CASSLVPQLGSKTSYEQYF. Using reference TRBV7-8 and TRBJ2-7 for the parts outside the CDR3, the full variable domain is GAGVSQSPRYKVAKRGQDVALRCDPISGHVSLFWYQQALGQGPEFLTYFQNEAQLDKSGLPSDRFFAERPEGSVSTLKIQRTQQEDSAVYLCASSLVPQLGSKTSYEQYFGPGTRLTVT.

This clonotype was recorded a few times. The rearrangement joins TRBV12-5 to TRBJ2-5, with a weak D call TRBD2 (5 bases). Germline CDR1 LGHNT, CDR2 FRNRAP. Trimming pared 2 bases from V and 4 bases from J, leaving 8 bases between. The CDR3 is 13 amino acids. CDR3: CASGLRTGETQYF. CDR3 DNA sequence: TGTGCTAGTGGTTTGAGGACTGGAGAGACCCAGTACTTC.

This rearrangement joins TRBV29-1 to TRBJ1-2; TRBD1 matches 10 bases. Germline V gene data show CDR1 as SQVTM and CDR2 as ANQGSEA. Trimming cost V 6 bases and J 4 bases; bases outside gene matches: 2. The CDR3 sequence is 12 residues long. Written as DNA, the CDR3 is TGCAGCGTGACAGGGGGCGGCTATGGCTACACCTTC. This sequence encodes CSVTGGGYGYTF.

This clonotype was counted many times. The CDR3 region is CASSLSSSNYGYTF. The CDR3, as DNA: TGTGCCAGCAGCTTGTCCAGTTCCAACTATGGCTACACCTTC. The chain links TRBV7-9 to TRBJ1-2; D remains ambiguous. Germline CDR1 and CDR2: SEHNR and FQNEAQ (reference sequence). The CDR3 has 14 amino acids. V gave up 3 bases and J gave up 2 bases, with 10 bases separating them. Filled out from reference TRBV7-9 and TRBJ1-2, the complete variable domain reads DTGVSQNPRHKITKRGQNVTFRCDPISEHNRLYWYRQTLGQGPEFLTYFQNEAQLEKSRLLSDRFSAERPKGSFSTLEIQRTEQGDSAMYLCASSLSSSNYGYTFGSGTRLTVV.

In its sample, this clonotype was seen a few times. This chain connects TRBV20-1 to TRBJ1-5; D gene uncertain. The CDR3 spans 15 residues. The germline CDR1 and CDR2 sequences are DFQATT and SNEGSKA (reference sequence). V dropped 3 bases and J dropped 0 bases, with 12 bases sitting between them. The CDR3, as DNA: TGCAGTGCTAGCCCATGGGGTGATAGCAATCAGCCCCAGCATTTT. Its translation: CSASPWGDSNQPQHF.

This chain uses TRBV18 with TRBJ2-7; D is ambiguous. Germline CDR1 reads KGHSH; CDR2 reads LQKENI. V gave up 2 bases and J gave up 3 bases, with 11 bases separating them. The CDR3 has 14 amino acids. CDR3 residues: CASSPGPPLYEQYF. In DNA, the CDR3 is TGTGCCAGCTCACCAGGACCACCCCTCTACGAGCAGTACTTC. Drawing the rest from reference TRBV18 and TRBJ2-7, the complete variable domain is NAGVMQNPRHLVRRRGQEARLRCSPMKGHSHVYWYRQLPEEGLKFMVYLQKENIIDESGMPKERFSAEFPKEGPSILRIQQVVRGDSAAYFCASSPGPPLYEQYFGPGTRLTVT.

This chain links TRBV5-1 with TRBJ2-3; 10 bases match TRBD2. Germline V gene data show CDR1 as SGHRS and CDR2 as YFSETQ. Losses at the gene ends were 3 bases for V and 2 bases for J; bases not matched to a gene: 9. This CDR3 has 17 amino acids. The CDR3 here is CASSSLAGADFTDTQYF. The CDR3 DNA sequence: TGCGCCAGCAGCTCTCTAGCGGGGGCCGATTTCACAGATACGCAGTATTTT.

This sequence joins TRBV6-5 and TRBJ1-6; possibly TRBD1 for D (6 bases). Germline V gives CDR1 MNHEY, CDR2 SVGAGI. V was trimmed by 8 bases and J by 7 bases, leaving 12 bases between them. This CDR3 has 13 amino acids. The CDR3 loop reads CASRRGKNSPLHF. For the CDR3, the DNA is TGTGCCAGCCGGAGGGGGAAGAATTCACCCCTCCACTTT.

This clonotype showed up many times. The rearrangement uses TRBV7-2 and TRBJ2-1; 10 nucleotides line up with TRBD2. Germline V gene lookup returns CDR1 SGHTA and CDR2 FQGNSA. CDR3 size: 15 residues. Trimming took 3 bases from V and 4 from J; bases not matched to a gene: 3. The CDR3 DNA reads TGTGCCAGCAGCTTGTCACTAGCGGGATACAATGAGCAGTTCTTC. This sequence encodes CASSLSLAGYNEQFF.

This clonotype was seen more than once but under ten times. The chain joins TRBV20-1 to TRBJ2-7; D is uncertain. CDR3 size: 10 residues. CDR1 is DFQATT, CDR2 SNEGSKA, per germline (reference sequence). V shed 6 bases and J shed 4 bases, with 7 bases lying between them. DNA for the CDR3: TGCAGTGCCCTTACTTACGAGCAGTACTTC. Amino acids: CSALTYEQYF.

V and J are TRBV5-5 and TRBJ2-6; 8 positions agree with TRBD1. The V and J ends lost 6 bases and 3 bases, in that order; junction bases with no gene match: 11. Germline V CDR1 and CDR2: SGHKS, YYEKEE (reference sequence). This CDR3 contains 17 residues. The CDR3: CASTEDRASYGANVLTF. CDR3 nucleotide sequence: TGTGCCAGCACCGAGGACAGGGCAAGCTATGGGGCCAACGTCCTGACTTTC. The whole variable domain, filled in from reference TRBV5-5 and TRBJ2-6, reads DAGVTQSPTHLIKTRGQQVTLRCSPISGHKSVSWYQQVLGQGPQFIFQYYEKEERGRGNFPDRFSARQFPNYSSELNVNALLLGDSALYLCASTEDRASYGANVLTFGAGSRLTVL.

This clonotype was seen a handful of times. J is TRBJ2-1 and V is TRBV12-3 or TRBV12-4; D gene ambiguous. Trimming took 6 bases from V and 7 from J, leaving 13 bases between them. The CDR3 covers 13 residues. CDR3 bases: TGTGCCAGCAGCTCGCGAATAGGTAATGAGCAGTTCTTC. It translates to CASSSRIGNEQFF.

This clonotype showed up just a few times. Just one base apart from a much larger clone, this may be a read error. V gene TRBV12-3 or TRBV12-4 combines with J gene TRBJ2-2; D perhaps matches TRBD2 (5 bases). CDR3 size: 14 residues. CDR3 sequence: CASTDGGYTGERFF. The CDR3 coding sequence is TGTGCCAGCACAGACGGAGGATACACCGGGGAGCGGTTTTTT.

The rearrangement uses TRBV10-3 and TRBJ1-6, with no clear D. Germline V gives CDR1 ENHRY, CDR2 SYGVKD. The CDR3 has 10 residues. With 6 bases removed from V and 9 bases from J, the gap between germline ends came to 3 bases. Here the CDR3 reads CAISGSPLHF. The CDR3 bases are TGTGCCATCAGCGGTTCACCCCTCCACTTT.

This clonotype was counted only a few times. The chain links TRBV28 to TRBJ2-7; a weak D match, TRBD1 (7 bases). V was trimmed by 7 bases and J by 2 bases, leaving 21 bases between them. CDR1 and CDR2 from the germline V gene are MDHEN and SYDVKM. The CDR3 is 16 residues long. This chain's CDR3 is CASTPRGDSYPYEQYF. Here the CDR3 DNA reads TGTGCCAGCACCCCTAGGGGGGACAGCTACCCCTACGAGCAGTACTTC.

The chain has TRBV5-1 and TRBJ1-4; D remains ambiguous. Germline lookup yields CDR1 SGHRS and CDR2 YFSETQ. The CDR3 extends over 14 amino acids. Trimming stripped 1 base from V and 3 bases from J, with 7 bases between. CDR3 in amino acids: CASSLQEANEKLFF. The CDR3 nucleotides read TGCGCCAGCAGCTTGCAAGAAGCTAATGAAAAACTGTTTTTT.

This clonotype was found a few times. A clone one base away is much larger, so this may be a read error. The gene calls are TRBV9 and TRBJ2-7, with D perhaps TRBD1 (7 bases). Trimming stripped 0 bases from V and 3 bases from J, with 13 bases between. The CDR3 has 15 amino acids. The germline V gene encodes CDR1 SGDLS and CDR2 YYNGEE. The CDR3 sequence is CASSVGVQGGYEQYF. The CDR3 DNA follows: TGTGCCAGCAGCGTAGGGGTTCAGGGGGGCTACGAGCAGTACTTC.

This chain links TRBV11-1 with TRBJ1-1, with 10 bases that match TRBD1. This CDR3 contains 16 residues. CDR1 and CDR2 from the germline V gene are SGHAT and FQDESV (reference sequence). V dropped 6 bases and J dropped 1; count of bases not matched to a gene: 8. The CDR3 loop is CASSSGTGEANTEAFF. CDR3 bases: TGTGCCAGCAGTTCCGGGACAGGGGAGGCGAACACTGAAGCTTTCTTT.

This clonotype has only a few counts. The CDR3 nucleotides are TGCAGCGTTGAAGATCTTTCAGGGTCGTCCTACAATGAGCAGTTCTTC. Protein: CSVEDLSGSSYNEQFF. This rearrangement joins TRBV29-1 to TRBJ2-1; a weak D match, TRBD1 (5 bases). This CDR3 spans 16 amino acids. V lost 0 bases, J lost 1 base, and 13 bases lay in between. The germline V gene has CDR1 SQVTM and CDR2 ANQGSEA.

This clonotype was counted once. This chain's CDR3 is CASSFRIGIYEKLFF. The DNA of the CDR3 is TGTGCCAGCAGTTTTCGGATAGGGATATACGAAAAACTGTTTTTT. This sequence joins TRBV12-3 or TRBV12-4 and TRBJ1-4; D remains unclear. V was trimmed by 3 bases and J by 8 bases, leaving 16 bases between them. The CDR3 sequence is 15 residues long.

This clonotype was counted a few times. The chain recombines TRBV6-6 with TRBJ2-7; D possibly matches TRBD1 or TRBD2 (8 bases each). CDR1 is MNHNY, CDR2 SVGAGI, per germline (reference sequence). CDR3 length equals 15 residues. V lost 4 bases and J lost 3, with 16 bases in between. This CDR3 reads CASSSDRGLDYEQYF. CDR3 nucleotide sequence: TGTGCCAGCAGTTCTGACAGGGGACTAGACTACGAGCAGTACTTC.

This clonotype came up once. The chain couples TRBV18 to TRBJ1-1, with D possibly being TRBD1 (6 bases). The CDR3 consists of 18 residues. Germline values: CDR1 KGHSH, CDR2 LQKENI. V lost 1 base to trimming and J lost 1 base, with 19 bases between them. The CDR3 nucleotides are TGTGCCAGCTCACCACAGACAGGAGCGGGGCTAAAGAACACTGAAGCTTTCTTT. It is translated as CASSPQTGAGLKNTEAFF.

The chain links TRBV24-1 to TRBJ1-2; the D is unclear. The CDR3 consists of 13 residues. V dropped 1 base and J dropped 3 bases, with 5 bases sitting between them. Germline loops: CDR1 KGHDR, CDR2 SFDVKD. CDR3 amino acids: CATSDLEYYGYTF. CDR3 bases: TGTGCCACCAGTGATTTAGAGTACTATGGCTACACCTTC.

This clonotype was observed a handful of times. The chain has TRBV24-1 and TRBJ2-1, with TRBD1 matching over 9 bases. Trimming at V came to 3 bases and at J to 7 bases, leaving 9 bases not matched to a gene. Germline CDR1 KGHDR, CDR2 SFDVKD. The CDR3 has 16 amino acids. The CDR3 DNA reads TGTGCCACCAGTGATGCCGGGACAGGGATTAGGAATGAGCAGTTCTTC. Protein product: CATSDAGTGIRNEQFF.